A selection of T cell receptor beta chains follows, all from one sample in a study of cytomegalovirus exposure and HLA in healthy donors. Only in-frame clones appear in the TCRdb table, and some are missing; sequencing was by immunoSEQ multiplex PCR. The data show a few hundred thousand clones, roughly 70% seen once. What was sequenced was PBMCs. The receptors derive from a woman aged 25 to 45 in good health and CMV-seronegative. CDR3s include the opening cysteine and the closing phenylalanine or tryptophan. D genes are given only for firm matches. The size of a clone is reported for some rows only, either as once, few or many, or as a class for expanded clones.

v_call: TRBV9
d_call: NA
clone_size: NA
j_call: TRBJ1-1
cdr3_nt: TGTGCCAGCAGCCTAACAGGGACCGACCCGGCTGAAGCTTTCTTT
cdr3_aa: CASSLTGTDPAEAFF

v_call: TRBV7-9
d_call: NA
clone_size: NA
j_call: TRBJ2-3
cdr3_nt: TGTGCCAGCAGCTTAGCATACGGGAGAAGCACAGATACGCAGTATTTT
cdr3_aa: CASSLAYGRSTDTQYF

v_call: TRBV9
d_call: TRBD2
clone_size: NA
j_call: TRBJ2-1
cdr3_nt: TGTGCCAGCAGCGTAGGCCGGGGGGGCCGCAATGAGCAGTTCTTC
cdr3_aa: CASSVGRGGRNEQFF

v_call: TRBV18
d_call: TRBD1
clone_size: NA
j_call: TRBJ1-2
cdr3_nt: TGTGCCAGCTCACCCGAGGGACAGGGGAACTATGGCTACACCTTC
cdr3_aa: CASSPEGQGNYGYTF

v_call: TRBV5-1
d_call: TRBD2
clone_size: NA
j_call: TRBJ2-1
cdr3_nt: TGCGCCAGCAGCGAACTAGCGGGAGCCTACAATGAGCAGTTCTTC
cdr3_aa: CASSELAGAYNEQFF

v_call: TRBV5-4
d_call: NA
clone_size: NA
j_call: TRBJ1-1
cdr3_nt: TGTGCCAGCAGCTTCAGCGCGAACACTGAGGCTTTCTTT
cdr3_aa: CASSFSANTEAFF

v_call: TRBV9
d_call: NA
clone_size: NA
j_call: TRBJ2-7
cdr3_nt: TGTGCCAGCAGCGTAGCTTGGGGGCGCCATAACGAGCAGTACTTC
cdr3_aa: CASSVAWGRHNEQYF

v_call: TRBV11-2
d_call: TRBD1
clone_size: NA
j_call: TRBJ1-3
cdr3_nt: TGTGTCAGCAGCCCCCACCGGGACAGTTCTTACGGAAACACCATATATTTT
cdr3_aa: CVSSPHRDSSYGNTIYF

v_call: TRBV5-1
d_call: TRBD2
clone_size: NA
j_call: TRBJ2-1
cdr3_nt: TGCGCCAGCAGCTTGGAACTAGCGGGGAACGATGAGCAGTTCTTC
cdr3_aa: CASSLELAGNDEQFF

v_call: TRBV11-3
d_call: TRBD1
clone_size: NA
j_call: TRBJ2-7
cdr3_nt: TGTGCCAGCAGCCGCAGCCGTGGACAGGGGGCCGAGCAGTACTTC
cdr3_aa: CASSRSRGQGAEQYF

v_call: TRBV5-1
d_call: TRBD2
clone_size: NA
j_call: TRBJ2-1
cdr3_nt: TGCGCCAGCAGCTCCACAGGGACTAGCGACAATGAGCAGTTCTTC
cdr3_aa: CASSSTGTSDNEQFF

v_call: TRBV6-5
d_call: NA
clone_size: NA
j_call: TRBJ2-3
cdr3_nt: TGTGCCAGCGGGCTGATAGATACGCAGTATTTT
cdr3_aa: CASGLIDTQYF

v_call: TRBV27
d_call: NA
clone_size: NA
j_call: TRBJ1-2
cdr3_nt: TGTGCCAGCAGCCGATTGAACCAGACATACTATGGCTACACCTTC
cdr3_aa: CASSRLNQTYYGYTF

v_call: TRBV6-6
d_call: NA
clone_size: once
j_call: TRBJ1-1
cdr3_nt: TGTGCCAGCAGTTCAGGGGATGGTGAAGCTTTCTTT
cdr3_aa: CASSSGDGEAFF

v_call: TRBV19
d_call: TRBD1
clone_size: NA
j_call: TRBJ2-1
cdr3_nt: TGTGCCAGTAGTATCGATGACAGGGGAAATGAGCAGTTCTTC
cdr3_aa: CASSIDDRGNEQFF

v_call: TRBV6-5
d_call: NA
clone_size: NA
j_call: TRBJ2-7
cdr3_nt: TGTGCCAGCAGTTCAGGACTGCCGTCAGCCTACGAGCAGTACTTC
cdr3_aa: CASSSGLPSAYEQYF

v_call: TRBV23-1
d_call: NA
clone_size: NA
j_call: TRBJ1-2
cdr3_nt: TGCGCCAGCACTCTAGGACAGCCCGACCTAAACTATGGCTACACCTTC
cdr3_aa: CASTLGQPDLNYGYTF

v_call: TRBV23-1
d_call: NA
clone_size: once
j_call: TRBJ1-3
cdr3_nt: TGCGCCAGCAGTCACGTCAGGGTTTCCTCTGGAAACACCATATATTTT
cdr3_aa: CASSHVRVSSGNTIYF

v_call: TRBV7-7
d_call: TRBD2
clone_size: once
j_call: TRBJ2-7
cdr3_nt: TGTGCTAGCAGCGCCGCCCCTAGCGGGGCCTACGAGCAGTACTTC
cdr3_aa: CASSAAPSGAYEQYF

v_call: TRBV20-1
d_call: TRBD1
clone_size: NA
j_call: TRBJ1-1
cdr3_nt: TGCAGTGCTTTGACAGGGTTGGGAGCTTTCTTT
cdr3_aa: CSALTGLGAFF

v_call: TRBV7-6
d_call: NA
clone_size: NA
j_call: TRBJ2-7
cdr3_nt: TGTGCCAGCAGCTTATCGCCTAGCCTCAACGAGCAGTACTTC
cdr3_aa: CASSLSPSLNEQYF

v_call: TRBV30
d_call: TRBD1
clone_size: NA
j_call: TRBJ1-1
cdr3_nt: TGTGCCTGGGGGACAGGGGCCTACACTGAAGCTTTCTTT
cdr3_aa: CAWGTGAYTEAFF

v_call: TRBV10-3
d_call: NA
clone_size: once
j_call: TRBJ1-1
cdr3_nt: TGTGCCATCAGTGAGTCGGGGGGCCCGGGGGGGGCTTTCTTT
cdr3_aa: CAISESGGPGGAFF

v_call: TRBV5-6
d_call: NA
clone_size: NA
j_call: TRBJ1-1
cdr3_nt: TGTGCCAGCAGCTTGGACAGGGAGAACACTGAAGCTTTCTTT
cdr3_aa: CASSLDRENTEAFF

v_call: TRBV5-5
d_call: TRBD1
clone_size: NA
j_call: TRBJ1-3
cdr3_nt: TGTGCCAGCAGACTGGGGGACAGGGTTTTCTCTGGAAACACCATATATTTT
cdr3_aa: CASRLGDRVFSGNTIYF

v_call: TRBV5-1
d_call: NA
clone_size: NA
j_call: TRBJ2-5
cdr3_nt: TGCGCCAGCAGCTTGGACATGTTCCAAGAGACCCAGTACTTC
cdr3_aa: CASSLDMFQETQYF

v_call: TRBV5-1
d_call: NA
clone_size: NA
j_call: TRBJ1-1
cdr3_nt: TGCGCCAGCGCAGCAGGGGTGGCGAGCACTGAAGCTTTCTTT
cdr3_aa: CASAAGVASTEAFF

v_call: TRBV11-3
d_call: TRBD1
clone_size: NA
j_call: TRBJ1-2
cdr3_nt: TGTGCCAGCAGCCATAGGGACAGGGGTTTTCTCGGGGGCTACACCTTC
cdr3_aa: CASSHRDRGFLGGYTF

v_call: TRBV9
d_call: TRBD2
clone_size: NA
j_call: TRBJ2-5
cdr3_nt: TGTGCCAGCAGCGAGGAAGCGGGACTAGCGGGAGAAGAGACCCAGTACTTC
cdr3_aa: CASSEEAGLAGEETQYF

v_call: TRBV4-1
d_call: TRBD2
clone_size: NA
j_call: TRBJ2-7
cdr3_nt: TGCGCCAGCAGCCATCCCGGGACTAGCTACGAGCAGTACTTC
cdr3_aa: CASSHPGTSYEQYF

v_call: TRBV6-1
d_call: TRBD1
clone_size: NA
j_call: TRBJ1-2
cdr3_nt: TGTGCCAGCAGTCGACAGGGAGGTGGCTACACCTTC
cdr3_aa: CASSRQGGGYTF

v_call: TRBV6-6
d_call: NA
clone_size: NA
j_call: TRBJ1-1
cdr3_nt: TGTGCCAGCAGTCATACAGGGTTGCAAATTGAGTCAGCTTTCTTT
cdr3_aa: CASSHTGLQIESAFF

v_call: TRBV9
d_call: TRBD1
clone_size: NA
j_call: TRBJ2-3
cdr3_nt: TGTGCCAGCAGCGGGGACAGGGGCACAGATACGCAGTATTTT
cdr3_aa: CASSGDRGTDTQYF

v_call: TRBV14
d_call: NA
clone_size: NA
j_call: TRBJ2-3
cdr3_nt: TGTGCCAGCAGCCTGTCCCCCTATACGCAGTATTTT
cdr3_aa: CASSLSPYTQYF

v_call: TRBV2
d_call: TRBD2
clone_size: NA
j_call: TRBJ2-1
cdr3_nt: TGTGCCAGCAGGGAGGGAGCGGGAGGATTCAATGAGCAGTTCTTC
cdr3_aa: CASREGAGGFNEQFF

v_call: TRBV19
d_call: TRBD2
clone_size: NA
j_call: TRBJ2-3
cdr3_nt: TGTGCCAGTAGTTCTCGACTAGCGGGGGGGCCCCCAGATACGCAGTATTTT
cdr3_aa: CASSSRLAGGPPDTQYF

v_call: TRBV2
d_call: NA
clone_size: once
j_call: TRBJ1-5
cdr3_nt: TGTGCCAGCAGTGAAGCGCGGGGGAAACAGCCCCAGCATTTT
cdr3_aa: CASSEARGKQPQHF

v_call: TRBV7-8
d_call: NA
clone_size: once
j_call: TRBJ1-2
cdr3_nt: TGTGCCAGCAGCCCTCGGACAGCCGATGGCTACACCTTC
cdr3_aa: CASSPRTADGYTF

v_call: TRBV6-1
d_call: NA
clone_size: NA
j_call: TRBJ2-7
cdr3_nt: TGTGCCAGCAGTGAAGGTCGGGGGAACGAGCAGTACTTC
cdr3_aa: CASSEGRGNEQYF

v_call: TRBV5-4
d_call: NA
clone_size: NA
j_call: TRBJ1-1
cdr3_nt: TGTGCCAGCAGCCCCACACGGGGTTTGAACACTGAAGCTTTCTTT
cdr3_aa: CASSPTRGLNTEAFF

v_call: TRBV6-1
d_call: NA
clone_size: few
j_call: TRBJ1-1
cdr3_nt: TGTGCCAGCAGTGGACGGGGGAACACTGAAGCTTTCTTT
cdr3_aa: CASSGRGNTEAFF

v_call: TRBV11-1
d_call: TRBD2
clone_size: few
j_call: TRBJ2-3
cdr3_nt: TGTGCCAGCAGCTTAGCCGGGGGGGCCGCAGATACGCAGTATTTT
cdr3_aa: CASSLAGGAADTQYF

v_call: TRBV11-3
d_call: TRBD1
clone_size: NA
j_call: TRBJ2-1
cdr3_nt: TGTGCCAGCAGCCGGGACAGTAAATACAATGAGCAGTTCTTC
cdr3_aa: CASSRDSKYNEQFF

v_call: TRBV6-5
d_call: NA
clone_size: few
j_call: TRBJ1-2
cdr3_nt: TGTGCCAGCAGTGAATCCCGGTTTGGCTACACCTTC
cdr3_aa: CASSESRFGYTF

v_call: TRBV5-4
d_call: TRBD1
clone_size: NA
j_call: TRBJ2-5
cdr3_nt: TGTGCCAGCAGCTTGGGGGCCCGACAGGGGAGAGAAGAGACCCAGTACTTC
cdr3_aa: CASSLGARQGREETQYF

v_call: TRBV30
d_call: NA
clone_size: NA
j_call: TRBJ2-7
cdr3_nt: TGTGCCTGGAGGGGGGGGGCTTCCTACGAGCAGTACTTC
cdr3_aa: CAWRGGASYEQYF

v_call: TRBV11-2
d_call: NA
clone_size: NA
j_call: TRBJ1-1
cdr3_nt: TGTGCCAGCAGCCTACGTCAGGGTAGAAACACTGAAGCTTTCTTT
cdr3_aa: CASSLRQGRNTEAFF

v_call: TRBV2
d_call: NA
clone_size: once
j_call: TRBJ2-1
cdr3_nt: TGTGCCAGCAGTGAAGAGGGTAGGAGGGATGAGCAGTTCTTC
cdr3_aa: CASSEEGRRDEQFF

v_call: TRBV7-3
d_call: NA
clone_size: NA
j_call: TRBJ1-1
cdr3_nt: TGTGCCAGCAGCTTAAACCCTCCGCCAGGGGCGAGCACTGAAGCTTTCTTT
cdr3_aa: CASSLNPPPGASTEAFF

v_call: TRBV9
d_call: NA
clone_size: NA
j_call: TRBJ2-1
cdr3_nt: TGTGCCAGCAGCGTTTGGTCGGGAGCCAACAATGAGCAGTTCTTC
cdr3_aa: CASSVWSGANNEQFF

v_call: TRBV9
d_call: TRBD2
clone_size: NA
j_call: TRBJ2-5
cdr3_nt: TGTGCCAGCAGCCCCCACCCCCCGGGACTAGCGGGAGGGCCCATGGAGACCCAGTACTTC
cdr3_aa: CASSPHPPGLAGGPMETQYF

v_call: TRBV15
d_call: NA
clone_size: NA
j_call: TRBJ1-1
cdr3_nt: TGTGCCACCAGCAGAGGGCAGTTAGAAGCTTTCTTT
cdr3_aa: CATSRGQLEAFF

v_call: TRBV13
d_call: NA
clone_size: NA
j_call: TRBJ2-3
cdr3_nt: TGTGCCAGCAGCTTAGGGGGGAGTCTGGATACGCAGTATTTT
cdr3_aa: CASSLGGSLDTQYF